The present TCR beta chain was sequenced within a study of CD8 T cells in Susac syndrome. Reverse transcription of about 0.45 to 1 ug RNA was performed with random hexamers. TCRdb re-called the immunoSEQ multiplex PCR reads through MiXCR, storing one row per CDR3 protein. Of 180,000 or so distinct CDR3 sequences detected, 90% to 95% appear once; the ten largest clones hold over 0.12%. Germline CDR1 reads SEHNR; CDR2 reads FQNEAQ (reference sequence). The CDR3 has 15 residues. The ends lost 3 bases at V and 5 bases at J; junction bases unmatched: 8. The sequence derives from a human donor in good health. This chain links TRBV7-9 with TRBJ2-3; 7 bases map to TRBD1. Sequencing was carried out using CD4+ T cells from PBMCs. In DNA form, the CDR3 reads TGTGCCAGCAGCTTCGAGGGGGCTGGGGAAGATACGCAGTATTTT. Its protein is CASSFEGAGEDTQYF.